The rows below give T cell receptor beta chains drawn from one sample of a study of control samples from healthy donors and cancer patients. Here immunoSEQ multiplex PCR was the method, and the copy in TCRdb shows in-frame clones only, minus some. The sample carries 150,000 or so clones, 80% to 95% recorded once. Sequencing input: blood. These receptors originate from a man between 18 and 29 years old in good health. The CDR3 runs from the conserved cysteine through the conserved F or W. Fields, in order: J gene, V gene, D gene, CDR3 length, clone size, CDR3 DNA, CDR3 protein. D genes are given only for firm matches. Clone sizes are given selectively: once, few, many, or a class where the clone is expanded.

TRBJ2-1 | TRBV6-4 | TRBD2 | 15 | NA | TGTGCCAGCAGGACTAGCGGGGGGGCTGGCAATGAGCAGTTCTTC | CASRTSGGAGNEQFF
TRBJ1-5 | TRBV19 | NA | 13 | NA | TGTGCCAGTAGTATAGGGAGGAATCAGCCCCAGCATTTT | CASSIGRNQPQHF
TRBJ1-1 | TRBV19 | NA | 13 | NA | TGTGCCAGTAGCGGCGCTGGGGGCACTGAAGCTTTCTTT | CASSGAGGTEAFF
TRBJ2-5 | TRBV7-9 | NA | 16 | NA | TGTGCCAGCAGCCCTTGGCAGGGGGGAAGTTCGAAGACCCAGTACTTC | CASSPWQGGSSKTQYF
TRBJ2-2 | TRBV7-8 | NA | 14 | NA | TGTGCCAGCGTTCAGGGTTATAGGACCGGGGAGCTGTTTTTT | CASVQGYRTGELFF
TRBJ1-2 | TRBV19 | TRBD1 | 14 | NA | TGTGCCAGTAACGGACAGGGGGTTCGAGATGGCTACACCTTC | CASNGQGVRDGYTF
TRBJ1-3 | TRBV9 | NA | 15 | NA | TGTGCCAGCAGCGCCTTTACAGGGTCTGGAAACACCATATATTTT | CASSAFTGSGNTIYF
TRBJ2-7 | TRBV7-9 | NA | 11 | NA | TGTGCCAGCAGCCACTGGAGAGAGCAGTACTTC | CASSHWREQYF
TRBJ2-3 | TRBV3-1/TRBV3-2 | NA | 15 | NA | TGTGCCAGCAGTCCAGGGTTCGGGGCCACAGATACGCAGTATTTT | CASSPGFGATDTQYF
TRBJ1-5 | TRBV5-4 | TRBD1 | 18 | NA | TGTGCCAGCAGTTGGATAGAATCTACAGGGGGCTGGGGTCAGCCCCAGCATTTT | CASSWIESTGGWGQPQHF
TRBJ2-6 | TRBV18 | NA | 16 | NA | TGTGCCAGCTCACCAAGGGGGGCCTCTGGGGCCAACGTCCTGACTTTC | CASSPRGASGANVLTF
TRBJ2-7 | TRBV11-2 | NA | 11 | NA | TGTGCCAGCAGCCGATCCTACGAGCAGTACTTC | CASSRSYEQYF
TRBJ1-2 | TRBV19 | TRBD1 | 13 | NA | TGTGCCAGTAGTATCCCGGACAGGGGCGGCTACACCTTC | CASSIPDRGGYTF
TRBJ2-7 | TRBV9 | NA | 15 | once | TGTGCCAGCAGCGTAGGTCCGGACGTCGACTACGAGCAGTACTTC | CASSVGPDVDYEQYF
TRBJ1-1 | TRBV27 | NA | 13 | NA | TGTGCCAGCAGTTTAACGGGGGCCAGTAAAACTTTCTTT | CASSLTGASKTFF
TRBJ1-1 | TRBV29-1 | NA | 11 | NA | TGCAGCTCCACCCTCAGGGGTGAAGCTTTCTTT | CSSTLRGEAFF
TRBJ2-2 | TRBV29-1 | NA | 13 | NA | TGCAGCGTCTTACAGGGTAACGCCGGGGAGCTGTTTTTT | CSVLQGNAGELFF
TRBJ1-1 | TRBV4-3 | NA | 13 | NA | TGCGCCAGCAGCCAAACAGGGTTCACTGAAGCTTTCTTT | CASSQTGFTEAFF
TRBJ1-4 | TRBV10-3 | NA | 14 | NA | TGTGCCATCAGTCGGGACTTAACTAATGAAAAACTGTTTTTT | CAISRDLTNEKLFF
TRBJ2-7 | TRBV30 | NA | 13 | NA | TGTGCCTGGAGCCGGACCTTAACCTACGAGCAGTACTTC | CAWSRTLTYEQYF
TRBJ1-2 | TRBV3-1/TRBV3-2 | NA | 13 | NA | TGTGCCAGCAGCCGACAGGACTCTCTGGGCTACACCTTC | CASSRQDSLGYTF
TRBJ1-4 | TRBV3-1/TRBV3-2 | NA | 15 | NA | TGTGCCAGCAGCCAAGAACAGCCCGCTAATGAAAAACTGTTTTTT | CASSQEQPANEKLFF
TRBJ2-7 | TRBV2 | NA | 10 | few | TGTGCCAGCAGGCGAGTCGAGCAGTACTTC | CASRRVEQYF
TRBJ1-2 | TRBV19 | NA | 11 | NA | TGTGCCAGTAGCCGGTCCTATGGCTACACCTTC | CASSRSYGYTF
TRBJ2-1 | TRBV29-1 | NA | 12 | NA | TGCAGCGTTGTTCTCTTATACAATGAGCAGTTCTTC | CSVVLLYNEQFF
TRBJ1-5 | TRBV27 | NA | 15 | NA | TGTGCCAGCAGTTTATCCAGGGAGAGCAATCAGCCCCAGCATTTT | CASSLSRESNQPQHF
TRBJ2-3 | TRBV14 | NA | 15 | NA | TGTGCCAGCAGCCAAGGATGGGGGAACACAGATACGCAGTATTTT | CASSQGWGNTDTQYF
TRBJ2-1 | TRBV7-9 | NA | 13 | once | TGTGCCAGCAGCCTTTCAGGTGAGACTGAGCAGTTCTTC | CASSLSGETEQFF
TRBJ1-2 | TRBV30 | TRBD1 | 11 | NA | TGTGCCTGGAGTCAGGGGGAGGGCTACACCTTC | CAWSQGEGYTF
TRBJ1-2 | TRBV30 | TRBD1 | 13 | once | TGTGCCTGGAGCCCAGGGGGTTTCTATGGCTACACCTTC | CAWSPGGFYGYTF
TRBJ1-3 | TRBV29-1 | NA | 13 | NA | TGCAGCCTCAAGACGTTTTTCGGAAACACCATATATTTT | CSLKTFFGNTIYF
TRBJ2-3 | TRBV5-1 | NA | 14 | NA | TGCGCCAGCAGCCGACTGCACTACACAGATACGCAGTATTTT | CASSRLHYTDTQYF
TRBJ2-6 | TRBV4-3 | NA | 19 | NA | TGCGCCAGCAGCCAAGGCCCTAACCGCCCTATCTCTGGGGCCAACGTCCTGACTTTC | CASSQGPNRPISGANVLTF
TRBJ2-2 | TRBV7-2 | NA | 12 | NA | TGTGCCAGCAGAGTACCGCCCGGGGAGCTGTTTTTT | CASRVPPGELFF
TRBJ2-3 | TRBV30 | TRBD1 | 17 | NA | TGTGCCTGGAGTCTAAATACCGGGACAGGGTTCACAGATACGCAGTATTTT | CAWSLNTGTGFTDTQYF
TRBJ2-4 | TRBV6-4 | NA | 14 | medium-sized | TGTGCCAGCAGTGACTCTGGGGGGGCCAACATTCAGTACTTC | CASSDSGGANIQYF
TRBJ2-3 | TRBV5-1 | NA | 15 | NA | TGCGCCAGCAGCTTGGAGGGGGGGTTTCCAGATACGCAGTATTTT | CASSLEGGFPDTQYF
TRBJ1-1 | TRBV7-9 | NA | 14 | NA | TGTGCCAGCAGCTTAGAGGGAGGGGTCACTGAAGCTTTCTTT | CASSLEGGVTEAFF
TRBJ2-5 | TRBV18 | TRBD2 | 17 | NA | TGTGCCAGCTCACCCCCATCACCCAGGGCTAGCGGTTGGGCCCAGTACTTC | CASSPPSPRASGWAQYF
TRBJ1-4 | TRBV11-1 | TRBD1 | 14 | NA | TGTGCCAGCAGGTCCGACAGGGAAAATGAAAAACTGTTTTTT | CASRSDRENEKLFF
TRBJ1-1 | TRBV19 | TRBD1 | 14 | NA | TGTGCCAGTAGGTACAGGGGACCTAACACTGAAGCTTTCTTT | CASRYRGPNTEAFF
TRBJ2-6 | TRBV7-2 | NA | 16 | NA | TGTGCCAGCAGCCTGGAGTCTGCCTCTGGGGCCAACGTCCTGACTTTC | CASSLESASGANVLTF
TRBJ2-6 | TRBV5-1 | TRBD2 | 18 | NA | TGCGCCAGCAGCTCTGGACTAGCGGGAGGTATTGGGGCCAACGTCCTGACTTTC | CASSSGLAGGIGANVLTF
TRBJ1-2 | TRBV3-1/TRBV3-2 | NA | 18 | NA | TGTGCCAGCAGCCTCTGGCAAAGCTTATCCGGGGGATTCTATGGCTACACCTTC | CASSLWQSLSGGFYGYTF
TRBJ2-3 | TRBV5-8 | NA | 16 | NA | TGTGCCAGCAGCTTCCCATTTACGGGGGACGGAGATACGCAGTATTTT | CASSFPFTGDGDTQYF
TRBJ1-5 | TRBV7-6 | NA | 13 | NA | TGTGCCAGCAGCTTAGACAGGGACCAGCCCCAGCATTTT | CASSLDRDQPQHF
TRBJ1-5 | TRBV6-1 | NA | 14 | NA | TGTGCCAGCAGTGAAGGCGGACCCTATCAGCCCCAGCATTTT | CASSEGGPYQPQHF
TRBJ1-5 | TRBV5-5 | NA | 15 | NA | TGTGCCAGCAGCTTGTTTTGGGACATCAATCAGCCCCAGCATTTT | CASSLFWDINQPQHF
TRBJ1-1 | TRBV15 | NA | 13 | NA | TGTGCCACCAGCAGCGGGTACGCCTCCAAAGCTTTCTTT | CATSSGYASKAFF
TRBJ2-1 | TRBV6-5 | NA | 14 | NA | TGTGCCAGCAGTATCCGACAGGACCCCCTTACCCAGTTCTTC | CASSIRQDPLTQFF
TRBJ2-2 | TRBV19 | NA | 16 | once | TGTGCCAGTAGTGGCTTCTTCACTGGGGACTCCGGGGAGCTGTTTTTT | CASSGFFTGDSGELFF
TRBJ2-3 | TRBV6-1 | NA | 14 | NA | TGTGCCAGCAGTGAAATCACAGTATCAGATACGCAGTATTTT | CASSEITVSDTQYF
TRBJ1-5 | TRBV6-2/TRBV6-3 | NA | 15 | NA | TGTGCCAGCAGTTCCGGGACAATTAGCAATCAGCCCCAGCATTTT | CASSSGTISNQPQHF
TRBJ1-2 | TRBV19 | NA | 16 | NA | TGTGCCAGTAGTATGGGGCCGGCAGCGGAGAACTATGGCTACACCTTC | CASSMGPAAENYGYTF
TRBJ2-7 | TRBV9 | TRBD1 | 15 | NA | TGTGCCAGCAGCCCCGCCCTGGACAGGACCTACGAGCAGTACTTC | CASSPALDRTYEQYF